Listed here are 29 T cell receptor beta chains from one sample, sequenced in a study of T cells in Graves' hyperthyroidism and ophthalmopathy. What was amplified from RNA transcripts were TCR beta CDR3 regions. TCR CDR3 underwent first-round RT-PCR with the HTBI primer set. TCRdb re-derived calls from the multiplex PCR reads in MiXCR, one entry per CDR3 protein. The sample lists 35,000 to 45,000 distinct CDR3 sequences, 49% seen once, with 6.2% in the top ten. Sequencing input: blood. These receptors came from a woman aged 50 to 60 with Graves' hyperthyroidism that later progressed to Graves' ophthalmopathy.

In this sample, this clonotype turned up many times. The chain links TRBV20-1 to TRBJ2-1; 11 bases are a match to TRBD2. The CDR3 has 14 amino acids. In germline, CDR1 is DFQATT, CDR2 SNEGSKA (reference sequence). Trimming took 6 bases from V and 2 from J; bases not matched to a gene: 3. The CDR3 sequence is CSAKLAGAYNEQFF. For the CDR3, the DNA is TGCAGTGCCAAACTAGCGGGAGCCTACAATGAGCAGTTCTTC.

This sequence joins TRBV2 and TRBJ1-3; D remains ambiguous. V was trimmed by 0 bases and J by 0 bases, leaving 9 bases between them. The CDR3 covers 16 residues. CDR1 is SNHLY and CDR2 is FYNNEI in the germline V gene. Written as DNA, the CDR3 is TGTGCCAGCAGTGAAGCCATCGCCTTCTCTGGAAACACCATATATTTT. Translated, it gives CASSEAIAFSGNTIYF.

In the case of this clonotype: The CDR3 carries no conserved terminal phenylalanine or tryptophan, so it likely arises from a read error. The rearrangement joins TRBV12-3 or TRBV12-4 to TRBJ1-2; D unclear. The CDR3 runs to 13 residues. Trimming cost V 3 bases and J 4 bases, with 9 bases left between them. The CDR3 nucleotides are TGTGCCAGCAGTTTGTTGAGCAGCTATGGCTACACCGTC. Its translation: CASSLLSSYGYTV.

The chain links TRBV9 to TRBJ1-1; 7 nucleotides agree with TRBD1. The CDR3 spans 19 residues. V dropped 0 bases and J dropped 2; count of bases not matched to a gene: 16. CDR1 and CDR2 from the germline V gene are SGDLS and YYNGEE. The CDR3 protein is CASSVGVGQPNSGNTEAFF. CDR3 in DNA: TGTGCCAGCAGCGTAGGGGTGGGACAGCCGAACTCTGGAAACACTGAAGCTTTCTTT.

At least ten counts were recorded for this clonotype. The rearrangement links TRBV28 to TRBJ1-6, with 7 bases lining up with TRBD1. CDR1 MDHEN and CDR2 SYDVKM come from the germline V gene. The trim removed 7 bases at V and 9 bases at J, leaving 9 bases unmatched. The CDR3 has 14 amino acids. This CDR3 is CASIPGQVSSPLHF. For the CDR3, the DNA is TGTGCCAGCATTCCAGGACAGGTCTCTTCACCCCTCCACTTT.

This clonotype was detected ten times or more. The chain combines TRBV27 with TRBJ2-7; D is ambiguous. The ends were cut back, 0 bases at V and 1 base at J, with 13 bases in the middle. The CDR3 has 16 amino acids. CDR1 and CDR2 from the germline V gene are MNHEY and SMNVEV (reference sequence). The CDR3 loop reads CASSLSGSLASYEQYF. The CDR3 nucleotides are TGTGCCAGCAGTTTATCGGGCTCCCTCGCGTCCTACGAGCAGTACTTC.

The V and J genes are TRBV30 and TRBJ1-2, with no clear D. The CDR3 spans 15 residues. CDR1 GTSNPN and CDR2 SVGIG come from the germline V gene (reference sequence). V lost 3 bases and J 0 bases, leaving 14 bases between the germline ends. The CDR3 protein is CAWRRSGSSNYGYTF. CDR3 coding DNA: TGTGCCTGGAGGCGAAGTGGGTCTTCTAACTATGGCTACACCTTC. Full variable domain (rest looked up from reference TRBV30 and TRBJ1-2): SQTIHQWPATLVQPVGSPLSLECTVEGTSNPNLYWYRQAAGRGLQLLFYSVGIGQISSEVPQNLSASRPQDRQFILSSKKLLLSDSGFYLCAWRRSGSSNYGYTFGSGTRLTVV.

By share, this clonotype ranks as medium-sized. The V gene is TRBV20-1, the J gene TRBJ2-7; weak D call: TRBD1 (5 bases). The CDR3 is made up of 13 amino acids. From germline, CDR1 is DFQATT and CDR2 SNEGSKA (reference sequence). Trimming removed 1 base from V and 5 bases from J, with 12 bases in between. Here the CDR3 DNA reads TGCAGTGCTAGAGCCTGGGCAGGGAACGAGCAGTACTTC. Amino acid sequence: CSARAWAGNEQYF.

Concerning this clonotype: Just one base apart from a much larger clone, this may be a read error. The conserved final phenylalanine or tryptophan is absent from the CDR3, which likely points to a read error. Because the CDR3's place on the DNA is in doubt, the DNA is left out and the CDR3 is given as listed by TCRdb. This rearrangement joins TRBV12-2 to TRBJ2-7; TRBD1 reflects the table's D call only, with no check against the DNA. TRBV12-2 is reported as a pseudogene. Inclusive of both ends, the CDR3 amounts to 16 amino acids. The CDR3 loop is CASRLDSGGAFMEQYL.

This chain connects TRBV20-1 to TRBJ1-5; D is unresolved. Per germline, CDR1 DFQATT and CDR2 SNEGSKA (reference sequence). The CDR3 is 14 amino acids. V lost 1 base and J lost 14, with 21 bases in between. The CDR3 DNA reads TGCAGTGCTAGAGGACCGGGCAGGTCCTTATACGAGCATTTT. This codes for CSARGPGRSLYEHF.

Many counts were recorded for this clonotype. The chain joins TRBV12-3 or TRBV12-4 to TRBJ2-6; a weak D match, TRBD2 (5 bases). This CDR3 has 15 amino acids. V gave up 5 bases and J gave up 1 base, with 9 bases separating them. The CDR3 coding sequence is TGTGCCAGCAGTCCTAGCCTTTCTGGGGCCAACGTCCTGACTTTC. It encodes CASSPSLSGANVLTF.

Here the CDR3 reads CASSPQGISTDTQYF. The CDR3 DNA is TGTGCCAGCAGCCCCCAGGGGATTAGCACAGATACGCAGTATTTT. This chain uses TRBV11-3 with TRBJ2-3; D is perhaps TRBD1 (6 bases). Deletions cut 5 bases from V and 0 bases from J, with 12 bases between. This CDR3 region has 15 residues. Germline CDR1 and CDR2: SGHNT and YENEEA.

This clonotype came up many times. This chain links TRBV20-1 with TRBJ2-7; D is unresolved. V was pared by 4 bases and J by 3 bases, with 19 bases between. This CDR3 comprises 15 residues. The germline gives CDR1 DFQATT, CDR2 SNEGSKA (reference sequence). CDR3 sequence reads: CSAIRSGKALYEQYF. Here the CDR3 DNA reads TGCAGTGCTATCAGGTCGGGCAAGGCCCTCTACGAGCAGTACTTC.

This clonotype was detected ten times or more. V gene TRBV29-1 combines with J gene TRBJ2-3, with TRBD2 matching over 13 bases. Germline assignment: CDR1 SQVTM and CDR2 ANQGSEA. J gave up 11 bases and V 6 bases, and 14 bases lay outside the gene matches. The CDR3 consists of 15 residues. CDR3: CSVDTSGRAPIEQYF. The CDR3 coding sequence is TGCAGCGTAGATACTAGCGGGAGGGCCCCAATAGAGCAGTATTTT.

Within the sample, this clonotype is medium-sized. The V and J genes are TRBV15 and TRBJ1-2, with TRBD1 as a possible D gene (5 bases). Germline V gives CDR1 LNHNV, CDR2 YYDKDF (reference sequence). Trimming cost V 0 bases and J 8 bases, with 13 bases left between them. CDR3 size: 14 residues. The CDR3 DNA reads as TGTGCCACCAGCAGAGATGCCGGGGCTAGGGGCTACACCTTC. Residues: CATSRDAGARGYTF.

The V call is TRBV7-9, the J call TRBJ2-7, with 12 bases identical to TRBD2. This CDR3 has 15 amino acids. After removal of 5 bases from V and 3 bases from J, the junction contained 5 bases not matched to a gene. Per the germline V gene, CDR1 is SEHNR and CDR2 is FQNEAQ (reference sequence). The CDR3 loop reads CASSHPGLAGYEQYF. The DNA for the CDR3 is TGTGCCAGCAGCCACCCGGGACTAGCGGGCTACGAGCAGTACTTC.

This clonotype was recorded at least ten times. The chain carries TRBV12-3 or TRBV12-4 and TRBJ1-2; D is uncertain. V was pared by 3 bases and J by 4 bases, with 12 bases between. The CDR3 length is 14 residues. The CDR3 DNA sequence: TGTGCCAGCAGTTTTGGTCGGAGAGGCTATGGCTACACCTTC. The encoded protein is CASSFGRRGYGYTF.

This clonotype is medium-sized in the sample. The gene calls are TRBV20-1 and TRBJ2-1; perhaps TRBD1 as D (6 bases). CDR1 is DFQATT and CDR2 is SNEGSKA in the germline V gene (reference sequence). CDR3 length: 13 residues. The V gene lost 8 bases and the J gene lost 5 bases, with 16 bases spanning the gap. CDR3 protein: CSSGTTTDNEQFF. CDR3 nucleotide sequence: TGCAGTTCCGGGACAACCACCGACAATGAGCAGTTCTTC.

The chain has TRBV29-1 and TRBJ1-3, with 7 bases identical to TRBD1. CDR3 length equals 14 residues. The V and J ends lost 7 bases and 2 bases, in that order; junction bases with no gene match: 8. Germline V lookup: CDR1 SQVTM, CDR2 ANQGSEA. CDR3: CSGVTGTAGNTIYF. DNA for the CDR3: TGCAGCGGGGTGACAGGGACAGCTGGAAACACCATATATTTT.

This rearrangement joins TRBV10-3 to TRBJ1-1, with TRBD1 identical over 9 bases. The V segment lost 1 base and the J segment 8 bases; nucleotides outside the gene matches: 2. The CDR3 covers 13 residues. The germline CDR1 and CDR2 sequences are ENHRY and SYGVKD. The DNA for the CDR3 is TGTGCCATCAGTGAGTTGGGGACAGGGGAAGCTTTCTTT. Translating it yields CAISELGTGEAFF.

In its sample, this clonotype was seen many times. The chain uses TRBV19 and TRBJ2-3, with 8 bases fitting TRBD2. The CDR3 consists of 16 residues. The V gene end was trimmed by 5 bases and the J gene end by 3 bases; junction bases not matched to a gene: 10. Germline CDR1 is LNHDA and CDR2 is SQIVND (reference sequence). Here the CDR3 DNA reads TGTGCCAGTAGTTTAGCGGGGACAACTATAACAGATACGCAGTATTTT. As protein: CASSLAGTTITDTQYF.

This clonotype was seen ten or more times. CDR3 bases: TGTGCCTGGACAGAGAGAAACACCATATATTTT. It translates to CAWTERNTIYF. The chain carries TRBV30 and TRBJ1-3; no reliable D call. Germline assignment: CDR1 GTSNPN and CDR2 SVGIG (reference sequence). Trimming shortened V by 4 bases and J by 5 bases, and 6 bases separated the two germline ends. The CDR3 is made up of 11 amino acids. Using reference TRBV30 and TRBJ1-3 for the parts outside the CDR3, the full variable domain is SQTIHQWPATLVQPVGSPLSLECTVEGTSNPNLYWYRQAAGRGLQLLFYSVGIGQISSEVPQNLSASRPQDRQFILSSKKLLLSDSGFYLCAWTERNTIYFGEGSWLTVV.

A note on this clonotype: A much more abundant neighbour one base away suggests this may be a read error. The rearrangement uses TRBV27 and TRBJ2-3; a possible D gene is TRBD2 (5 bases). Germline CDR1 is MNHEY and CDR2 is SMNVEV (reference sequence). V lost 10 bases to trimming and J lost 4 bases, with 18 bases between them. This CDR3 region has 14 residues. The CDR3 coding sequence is TGTGCCACCAGAGCGGAAGGGATCCCAGATACGCAGTATTTT. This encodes CATRAEGIPDTQYF.

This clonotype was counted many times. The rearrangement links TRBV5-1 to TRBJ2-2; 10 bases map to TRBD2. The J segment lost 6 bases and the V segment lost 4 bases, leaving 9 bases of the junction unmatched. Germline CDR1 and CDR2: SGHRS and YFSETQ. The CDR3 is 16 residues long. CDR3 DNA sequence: TGCGCCAGCAGCGCAGTCCCGGGACTAGCGTCCGGGGAGCTGTTTTTT. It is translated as CASSAVPGLASGELFF.

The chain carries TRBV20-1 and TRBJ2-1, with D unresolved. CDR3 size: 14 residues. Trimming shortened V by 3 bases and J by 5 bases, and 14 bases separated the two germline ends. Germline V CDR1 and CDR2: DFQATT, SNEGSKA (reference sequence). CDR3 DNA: TGCAGTGCTAGCTCGGGTCTTTCGAACAATGAGCAGTTCTTC. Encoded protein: CSASSGLSNNEQFF.

CDR3 nucleotide sequence: TGTGCCATCAGCCAGACTAGCGGGAGTGGCAATGAGCAGTTCTTC. Amino acid sequence: CAISQTSGSGNEQFF. This chain joins TRBV10-3 and TRBJ2-1; 12 bases line up with TRBD2. The CDR3 consists of 15 residues. Germline V gene data show CDR1 as ENHRY and CDR2 as SYGVKD. Trimming cost V 6 bases and J 6 bases; bases outside gene matches: 6.

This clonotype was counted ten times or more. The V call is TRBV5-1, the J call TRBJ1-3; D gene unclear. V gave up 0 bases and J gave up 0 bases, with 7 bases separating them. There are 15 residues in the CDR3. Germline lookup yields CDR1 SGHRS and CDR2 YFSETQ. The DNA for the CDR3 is TGCGCCAGCAGCTTGGCCTGGAGCTCTGGAAACACCATATATTTT. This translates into CASSLAWSSGNTIYF.

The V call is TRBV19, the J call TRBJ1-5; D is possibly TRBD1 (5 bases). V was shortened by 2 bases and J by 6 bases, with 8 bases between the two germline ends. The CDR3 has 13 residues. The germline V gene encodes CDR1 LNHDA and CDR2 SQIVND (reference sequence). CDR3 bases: TGTGCCAGTAGTATACAGGGCGGTCAGCCCCAGCATTTT. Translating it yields CASSIQGGQPQHF.

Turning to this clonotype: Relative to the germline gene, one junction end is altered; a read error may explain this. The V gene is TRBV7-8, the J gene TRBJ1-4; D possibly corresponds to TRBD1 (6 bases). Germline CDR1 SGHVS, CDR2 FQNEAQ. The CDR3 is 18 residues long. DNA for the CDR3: TGTACCAGCAGCGCTTCCCTTGGGGGGCGACAGGCAAATGAAAAACTGGTTTTT. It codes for CTSSASLGGRQANEKLVF. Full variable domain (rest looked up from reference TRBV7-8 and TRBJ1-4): GAGVSQSPRYKVAKRGQDVALRCDPISGHVSLFWYQQALGQGPEFLTYFQNEAQLDKSGLPSDRFFAERPEGSVSTLKIQRTQQEDSAVYLCTSSASLGGRQANEKLVFGSGTQLSVL.